What follows are 29 T cell receptor beta chains derived from one specimen sequenced in a study of human versus mouse CDR3 diversity and MHC coevolution. The assay was immunoSEQ multiplex PCR, and TCRdb's table has in-frame clones only and misses some. The profile shows 50,000 to 70,000 clones, over 90% of them singletons. The source material was naive CD4+ T cells from blood. Subset in this sample: CD45RO-negative CD62L-positive naive CD4 T cells. Receptors were obtained from a person in their sixties or seventies in good health.

The chain carries TRBV5-6 and TRBJ2-1; 12 positions agree with TRBD2. Germline-derived CDR1 and CDR2 are SGHDT and YYEEEE. J was trimmed by 1 base and V by 2 bases; bases with no gene match: 4. The CDR3 sequence is 17 residues long. CDR3 sequence (DNA): TGTGCCAGCAGCTTTTACCTAGCGGGGGGGTCCTACAATGAGCAGTTCTTC. Translating it yields CASSFYLAGGSYNEQFF.

J is TRBJ1-3 and V is TRBV15; D might be TRBD1 (6 bases). This CDR3 is built from 16 residues. V lost 0 bases, J lost 4 bases, and 13 bases lay in between. The germline V gene has CDR1 LNHNV and CDR2 YYDKDF (reference sequence). The DNA for the CDR3 is TGTGCCACCAGCAGAGATCCGGGCAGGGGAGGAAACACCATATATTTT. It translates to CATSRDPGRGGNTIYF. Drawing the rest from reference TRBV15 and TRBJ1-3, the complete variable domain is DAMVIQNPRYQVTQFGKPVTLSCSQTLNHNVMYWYQQKSSQAPKLLFHYYDKDFNNEADTPDNFQSRRPNTSFCFLDIRSPGLGDTAMYLCATSRDPGRGGNTIYFGEGSWLTVV.

With respect to this clone: Other DNA sequences in this specimen translate into the identical CDR3. The V gene is TRBV30, the J gene TRBJ2-7, with D maybe TRBD1 (6 bases). The CDR3 totals 15 residues. Per the germline V gene, CDR1 is GTSNPN and CDR2 is SVGIG (reference sequence). V was shortened by 3 bases and J by 3 bases, with 18 bases between the two germline ends. The CDR3 region is CAWSGTGQYHYEQYF. The CDR3 DNA is TGTGCCTGGAGCGGTACCGGACAGTACCACTACGAGCAGTACTTC.

The V gene is TRBV15, the J gene TRBJ1-1; a possible D gene is TRBD1 (6 bases). The CDR3 spans 16 residues. The germline V and J ends were trimmed by 0 bases and 7 bases, with 18 bases remaining between them. Germline V gene lookup returns CDR1 LNHNV and CDR2 YYDKDF (reference sequence). The CDR3 nucleotides read TGTGCCACCAGCAGAGAAGTCATTATTGGGGGCCGTGAAGCTTTCTTT. This sequence encodes CATSREVIIGGREAFF.

The table lists this clone with a count of one. The chain recombines TRBV27 with TRBJ2-1, with 7 bases aligning to TRBD1. The J segment lost 4 bases and the V segment lost 4 bases, leaving 10 bases of the junction unmatched. There are 16 residues in the CDR3. Germline V lookup: CDR1 MNHEY, CDR2 SMNVEV (reference sequence). CDR3 DNA: TGTGCCAGCAGTTCAGGGAGACAGGGTAATTACAATGAGCAGTTCTTC. Its translation is CASSSGRQGNYNEQFF.

This clone was recorded once. DNA for the CDR3: TGTGCCAGCAGCACCGCTAGCGGGAGGTACGAGCAGTACTTC. The encoded protein is CASSTASGRYEQYF. V and J are TRBV5-4 and TRBJ2-7; 11 bases line up with TRBD2. Trimming removed 4 bases from V and 4 bases from J; junction bases left unmatched: 4. The CDR3 has 14 residues. Germline-derived CDR1 and CDR2 are SGHNT and YYREEE (reference sequence).

This chain uses TRBV18 with TRBJ2-5; 7 nucleotides agree with TRBD1. The DNA end favors TRBJ2-7, so the J call may be wrong. CDR3 length equals 14 residues. CDR1 KGHSH and CDR2 LQKENI come from the germline V gene. CDR3 sequence reads: CASSRGQETYEQYF. The CDR3 DNA reads as TGTGCCAGCTCACGCGGACAGGAGACCTACGAGCAGTACTTC.

This clone was detected only once. This chain uses TRBV7-9 with TRBJ2-3; the match to TRBD1 covers 7 bases. Germline V lookup: CDR1 SEHNR, CDR2 FQNEAQ (reference sequence). CDR3 length: 14 amino acids. After removal of 1 base from V and 4 bases from J, the junction contained 2 bases not matched to a gene. The CDR3 loop is CASSLGGQADTQYF. The CDR3 nucleotides read TGTGCCAGCAGCTTAGGAGGACAGGCAGATACGCAGTATTTT.

The chain has TRBV2 and TRBJ1-1; D is ambiguous. The CDR3 is made up of 12 amino acids. The germline CDR1 and CDR2 sequences are SNHLY and FYNNEI. Trimming took 7 bases from V and 1 from J, leaving 7 bases between them. The CDR3: CASMRENTEAFF. CDR3 in DNA: TGTGCCAGCATGCGGGAGAACACTGAAGCTTTCTTT.

This clone was seen once. The V call is TRBV5-1, the J call TRBJ2-1, with 7 bases identical to TRBD2. Germline values: CDR1 SGHRS, CDR2 YFSETQ. The V segment lost 3 bases and the J segment 5 bases; nucleotides outside the gene matches: 11. CDR3 length: 16 amino acids. CDR3 nucleotide sequence: TGCGCCAGCAGCTGGCGGGGGAGGGGCGGTAACAATGAGCAGTTCTTC. It translates to CASSWRGRGGNNEQFF.

This clone was picked up one time. The chain is built from TRBV5-4 and TRBJ2-3; the D gene is possibly TRBD1 (6 bases). The CDR3 is 15 amino acids. The germline CDR1 and CDR2 sequences are SGHNT and YYREEE (reference sequence). V lost 4 bases to trimming and J lost 5 bases, with 17 bases between them. CDR3 DNA: TGTGCCAGCAGCACCTGGGCAGGGGTCAGAGATACGCAGTATTTT. Amino acids: CASSTWAGVRDTQYF.

Written as DNA, the CDR3 is TGTGCCAGCAGCTTGGGGACAGGGGGACCTGAAGCTTTCTTT. Translating gives CASSLGTGGPEAFF. The chain combines TRBV5-4 with TRBJ1-1; 10 bases line up with TRBD1. CDR1 is SGHNT, CDR2 YYREEE, per germline (reference sequence). CDR3 length: 14 residues. Germline trimming cut 0 bases from V and 6 bases from J; bases unmatched to any gene: 2.

The rearrangement uses TRBV14 and TRBJ2-1; TRBD2 matches at 11 bases. Germline CDR1 SGHDN, CDR2 FVKESK. The length of the CDR3 is 15 residues. Trimming at V came to 6 bases and at J to 12 bases, leaving 13 bases not matched to a gene. The CDR3 sequence: CASRPGLAASERQFF. The CDR3 nucleotides are TGTGCCAGCAGACCGGGACTAGCGGCATCTGAACGGCAGTTCTTC. Looking up the rest from reference TRBV14 and TRBJ2-1 gives the full variable domain: EAGVTQFPSHSVIEKGQTVTLRCDPISGHDNLYWYRRVMGKEIKFLLHFVKESKQDESGMPNNRFLAERTGGTYSTLKVQPAELEDSGVYFCASRPGLAASERQFFGPGTRLTVL.

The chain joins TRBV6-1 to TRBJ2-2; TRBD1 matches 9 bases. The CDR3 covers 15 residues. The germline CDR1 and CDR2 sequences are MNHNS and SASEGT. Losses at the gene ends were 8 bases for V and 1 base for J; bases not matched to a gene: 5. CDR3 nucleotides: TGTGCCAGCGCCAGACAGGGGGTGAACACCGGGGAGCTGTTTTTT. Encoded protein: CASARQGVNTGELFF.

The V gene is TRBV5-1, the J gene TRBJ1-4; D remains unclear. This CDR3 has 15 residues. The V end lost 6 bases, the J end lost 6 bases, and 18 bases lay between the germline ends. CDR1 SGHRS and CDR2 YFSETQ come from the germline V gene. CDR3 region: CASTVDGGRDEKLFF. CDR3 DNA sequence: TGCGCCAGCACGGTAGATGGAGGGCGGGATGAAAAACTGTTTTTT.

V and J are TRBV5-1 and TRBJ2-7, with 10 bases aligning to TRBD1. With V trimmed by 2 bases and J by 4 bases, 3 bases remained unmatched. This CDR3 has 14 amino acids. Looked up from germline, CDR1 is SGHRS and CDR2 is YFSETQ. The CDR3 spells CASSLPGQGYEQYF. The CDR3 DNA reads as TGCGCCAGCAGCTTACCGGGACAGGGGTACGAGCAGTACTTC. Together with reference TRBV5-1 and TRBJ2-7, the CDR3 gives the full variable domain: KAGVTQTPRYLIKTRGQQVTLSCSPISGHRSVSWYQQTPGQGLQFLFEYFSETQRNKGNFPGRFSGRQFSNSRSEMNVSTLELGDSALYLCASSLPGQGYEQYFGPGTRLTVT.

This clone turned up a few times. This chain links TRBV6-4 with TRBJ1-4, with D tentatively TRBD1 (5 bases). Trimming shortened V by 6 bases and J by 5 bases, and 10 bases separated the two germline ends. Germline CDR1 and CDR2: MRHNA and SNTAGT. The CDR3 loop spans 13 amino acids. As DNA, the CDR3 is TGTGCCAGCAGCCGACAGTTAAATGAAAAACTGTTTTTT. Amino acid sequence: CASSRQLNEKLFF.

The rearrangement uses TRBV7-9 and TRBJ2-7, with 7 nucleotides matching TRBD1. The trim removed 4 bases at V and 2 bases at J, leaving 5 bases unmatched. Looked up from germline, CDR1 is SEHNR and CDR2 is FQNEAQ (reference sequence). The CDR3 is made up of 14 amino acids. Here the CDR3 reads CASSSRQGAYEQYF. DNA for the CDR3: TGTGCCAGCAGCTCCCGACAGGGAGCCTACGAGCAGTACTTC.

V and J are TRBV19 and TRBJ1-2; 7 nucleotides agree with TRBD1. Germline V gene data show CDR1 as LNHDA and CDR2 as SQIVND (reference sequence). The CDR3 has 14 amino acids. CDR3 sequence reads: CASSAQTGLHGYTF. The CDR3 coding sequence is TGTGCTTCAAGCGCTCAGACAGGGCTCCATGGCTACACCTTC.

The CDR3 sequence: CASSLRSGHKETQYF. The CDR3, as DNA: TGTGCCAGCAGCTTGCGGTCGGGACACAAAGAGACCCAGTACTTC. J is TRBJ2-5 and V is TRBV11-3; a weak D match, TRBD1 (6 bases). The CDR3 consists of 15 residues. V was shortened by 3 bases and J by 3 bases, with 14 bases between the two germline ends. The germline V gene has CDR1 SGHNT and CDR2 YENEEA.

This chain connects TRBV7-6 to TRBJ2-3; 10 bases agree with TRBD2. J lost 4 bases, V lost 5 bases, and 9 bases had no gene match. The CDR3 sequence is 16 residues long. Per the germline V gene, CDR1 is SGHVS and CDR2 is FNYEAQ. The CDR3 region has the DNA TGTGCCAGCAGCCCAATCCCGCTAGCGGGAGCAGATACGCAGTATTTT. It yields the protein CASSPIPLAGADTQYF.

This clone was observed once. The genes are TRBV30 and TRBJ2-7, with TRBD1 matching over 9 bases. Germline trimming cut 3 bases from V and 0 bases from J; bases unmatched to any gene: 6. The CDR3 length is 15 residues. Germline-derived CDR1 and CDR2 are GTSNPN and SVGIG (reference sequence). As DNA, the CDR3 is TGTGCCTGGAGACACGGGACAGGGATCTCCTACGAGCAGTACTTC. Amino acid sequence: CAWRHGTGISYEQYF.

The rearrangement links TRBV7-8 to TRBJ2-1; TRBD2 matches at 15 bases. The CDR3 contains 14 residues. Germline-derived CDR1 and CDR2 are SGHVS and FQNEAQ. Germline trimming cut 10 bases from V and 8 bases from J; bases unmatched to any gene: 6. The DNA for the CDR3 is TGTGCCACCTCCGGGACTAGCGGGAGGTATGAGCAGTTCTTC. This codes for CATSGTSGRYEQFF.

The CDR3 DNA is TGTGCCAGCTCACCCCCGGGAGGGGTCAATCAGCCCCAGCATTTT. This translates into CASSPPGGVNQPQHF. The rearrangement uses TRBV18 and TRBJ1-5, with D possibly TRBD1 on 5 matching bases. This CDR3 comprises 15 residues. Germline V CDR1 and CDR2: KGHSH, LQKENI. V lost 3 bases and J lost 3, with 12 bases in between. Together with reference TRBV18 and TRBJ1-5, the CDR3 gives the full variable domain: NAGVMQNPRHLVRRRGQEARLRCSPMKGHSHVYWYRQLPEEGLKFMVYLQKENIIDESGMPKERFSAEFPKEGPSILRIQQVVRGDSAAYFCASSPPGGVNQPQHFGDGTRLSIL.

The chain carries TRBV6-5 and TRBJ2-7; 13 bases line up with TRBD2. CDR1 is MNHEY, CDR2 SVGAGI, per germline. The V segment lost 0 bases and the J segment 4 bases; nucleotides outside the gene matches: 3. This CDR3 is 16 amino acids long. CDR3 protein: CASSYSMTSGRYEQYF. The CDR3, as DNA: TGTGCCAGCAGTTACTCCATGACTAGCGGGAGGTACGAGCAGTACTTC.

V gene TRBV7-8 combines with J gene TRBJ1-1, with D unclear. The V gene lost 1 base and the J gene lost 1 base, with 7 bases spanning the gap. The CDR3 runs 14 residues. The germline V gene encodes CDR1 SGHVS and CDR2 FQNEAQ. CDR3 amino acids: CASSLVSGNTEAFF. As DNA, the CDR3 is TGTGCCAGCAGCTTAGTTTCGGGGAACACTGAAGCTTTCTTT.

The chain combines TRBV9 with TRBJ1-1, with D perhaps TRBD1 (6 bases). With 10 bases removed from V and 0 bases from J, the gap between germline ends came to 16 bases. There are 14 residues in the CDR3. CDR1 is SGDLS and CDR2 is YYNGEE in the germline V gene. In nucleotides, the CDR3 is TGTGCCTCGGGAATGGGACACCTGAACACTGAAGCTTTCTTT. This sequence encodes CASGMGHLNTEAFF.

The chain links TRBV29-1 to TRBJ2-7; 13 bases match TRBD2. CDR3 length: 15 residues. The germline gives CDR1 SQVTM, CDR2 ANQGSEA. V gave up 6 bases and J gave up 3 bases; unmatched junction bases: 8. The CDR3: CSVVRLAGGRYEQYF. The DNA for the CDR3 is TGCAGCGTGGTGCGACTAGCGGGAGGTCGCTACGAGCAGTACTTC.

The chain is built from TRBV2 and TRBJ1-5, with D tentatively TRBD1 (6 bases). CDR1 is SNHLY and CDR2 is FYNNEI in the germline V gene. The CDR3 length is 15 residues. V was trimmed by 1 base and J by 4 bases, leaving 11 bases between them. The CDR3 nucleotides are TGTGCCAGCAGTGAAGACAGGGTAGGGAATCAGCCCCAGCATTTT. It is translated as CASSEDRVGNQPQHF.